This TCR beta chain was sequenced for a study of T cell changes during pregnancy in multiple sclerosis. In germline, CDR1 is SEHNR, CDR2 FQNEAQ (reference sequence). V was cut by 0 bases and J by 1 base, with 6 bases left in between. CDR3 length: 14 residues. Repertoires were generated with immunoSEQ multiplex PCR, while TCRdb's copy carries only in-frame clones and drops some. The repertoire includes under 30,000 clones, about 88% of them detected once, and roughly 0.99% sits in the top ten. The chain joins TRBV7-9 to TRBJ1-1; possible D gene TRBD1, 6 bases. The starting material was CD4+ T cells from peripheral blood mononuclear cells, obtained in the first trimester of pregnancy. This TCR came from a female donor in good health, enrolled as a control in a pregnancy study. The CDR3 sequence is CASSLAGGNTEAFF. The CDR3 DNA is TGTGCCAGCAGCTTAGCAGGGGGGAACACTGAAGCTTTCTTT.